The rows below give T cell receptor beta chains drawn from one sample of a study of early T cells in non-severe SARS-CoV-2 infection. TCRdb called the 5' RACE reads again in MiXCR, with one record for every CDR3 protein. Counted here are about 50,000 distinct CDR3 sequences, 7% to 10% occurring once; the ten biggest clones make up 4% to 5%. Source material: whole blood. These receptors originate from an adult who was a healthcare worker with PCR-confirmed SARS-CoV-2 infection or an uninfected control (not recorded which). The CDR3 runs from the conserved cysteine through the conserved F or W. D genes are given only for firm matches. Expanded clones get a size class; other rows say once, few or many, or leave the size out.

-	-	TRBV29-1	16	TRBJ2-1	CSAGPGHKSSYNEQFF	TGCAGCGCTGGACCGGGACACAAGAGCTCCTACAATGAGCAGTTCTTC
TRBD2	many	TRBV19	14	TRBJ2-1	CASVSGGTLREQFF	TGTGCCAGTGTTAGCGGGGGCACACTTCGCGAACAGTTCTTC
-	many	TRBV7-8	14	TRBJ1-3	CASSLVAGGNTIYF	TGTGCCAGCAGCTTAGTAGCGGGAGGAAACACCATATATTTT
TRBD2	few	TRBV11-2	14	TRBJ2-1	CAILSGSDLNEQFF	TGTGCCATCCTTAGCGGGAGTGATCTCAATGAGCAGTTCTTC
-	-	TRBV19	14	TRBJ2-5	CASSPDRSQETQYF	TGTGCCAGTAGCCCTGATAGAAGCCAAGAGACCCAGTACTTC
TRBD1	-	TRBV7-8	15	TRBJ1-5	CASSLGRGRNQPQHF	TGTGCCAGCAGCTTAGGAAGGGGGCGAAATCAGCCCCAGCATTTT
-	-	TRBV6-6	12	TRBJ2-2	CASSLPTGELFF	TGTGCCAGCAGTCTCCCGACCGGGGAGCTGTTTTTT
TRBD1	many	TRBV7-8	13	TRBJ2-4	CASSADRVNIQYF	TGTGCCAGCAGCGCGGACAGGGTTAACATTCAGTACTTC
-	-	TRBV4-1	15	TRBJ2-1	CASSQALTGVNEQFF	TGCGCCAGCAGCCAAGCCTTGACTGGGGTCAATGAGCAGTTCTTC
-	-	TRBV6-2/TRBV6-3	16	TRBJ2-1	CASSYWITSGGDEQFF	TGTGCCAGCAGTTACTGGATAACCTCGGGCGGCGATGAGCAGTTCTTC
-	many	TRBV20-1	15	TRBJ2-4	CSARHQQGGKNIQYF	TGCAGTGCTAGGCACCAACAGGGAGGCAAAAACATTCAGTACTTC
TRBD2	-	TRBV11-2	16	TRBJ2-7	CASSSPRAGDSYEQYF	TGTGCCAGCAGCTCGCCTCGAGCGGGAGACTCCTACGAGCAGTACTTC
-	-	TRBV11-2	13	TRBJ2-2	CASISGNTGELFF	TGTGCCAGCATATCCGGGAACACCGGGGAGCTGTTTTTT
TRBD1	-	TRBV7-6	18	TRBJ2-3	CASSPGGIGRRGTDTQYF	TGTGCCAGCAGCCCAGGGGGCATCGGGCGGAGGGGCACAGATACGCAGTATTTT
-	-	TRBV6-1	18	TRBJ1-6	CASSEILGRGGSNSPLHF	TGTGCCAGCAGTGAAATCCTAGGACGGGGAGGGAGTAATTCACCCCTCCACTTT
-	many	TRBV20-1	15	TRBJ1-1	CSARDPRRDDTEAFF	TGCAGTGCTAGAGACCCTAGAAGGGATGACACTGAAGCTTTCTTT
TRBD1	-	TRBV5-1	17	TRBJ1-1	CASSPGQGAKLNTEAFF	TGCGCCAGCAGCCCGGGACAGGGGGCGAAGTTAAACACTGAAGCTTTCTTT
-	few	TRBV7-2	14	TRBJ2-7	CASSSGLISYEQYF	TGTGCCAGCAGCTCAGGACTTATCTCCTACGAGCAGTACTTC
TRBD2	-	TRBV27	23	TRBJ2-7	CASSAGLAGGPYRSFNSPYEQYF	TGTGCCAGCAGTGCGGGACTAGCGGGAGGGCCATATCGTTCCTTCAATAGCCCCTACGAGCAGTACTTC
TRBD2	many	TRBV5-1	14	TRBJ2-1	CASSPTSGWDEQFF	TGCGCCAGCAGCCCTACTAGCGGGTGGGATGAGCAGTTCTTC
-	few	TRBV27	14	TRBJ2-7	CASSLRGSGYEQYF	TGTGCCAGCAGTTTACGGGGGTCTGGGTACGAGCAGTACTTC
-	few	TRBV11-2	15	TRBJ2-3	CASSLTGASTDTQYF	TGTGCCAGCAGCCTTACCGGGGCCAGCACAGATACGCAGTATTTT
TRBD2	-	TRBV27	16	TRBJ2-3	CASSRGGLILTDTQYF	TGTGCCAGCAGCCGGGGGGGCCTAATCCTCACAGATACGCAGTATTTT
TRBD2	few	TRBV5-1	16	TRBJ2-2	CASSPPSGTDTGELFF	TGCGCCAGCAGCCCCCCTAGCGGGACCGACACCGGGGAGCTGTTTTTT
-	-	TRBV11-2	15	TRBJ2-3	CASSLVVSVTDTQYF	TGTGCCAGCAGCTTAGTTGTATCGGTGACAGATACGCAGTATTTT
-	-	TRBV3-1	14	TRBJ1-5	CASSLRQDSQPQHF	TGTGCCAGCAGCCTTCGACAGGACAGTCAGCCCCAGCATTTT
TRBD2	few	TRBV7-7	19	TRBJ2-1	CASSLPGGEREGTYNEQFF	TGTGCTAGCAGCCTACCCGGGGGGGAGCGGGAGGGTACCTACAATGAGCAGTTCTTC
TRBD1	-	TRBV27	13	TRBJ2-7	CASSETGVYEQYF	TGTGCCAGCAGTGAGACAGGGGTTTACGAGCAGTACTTC
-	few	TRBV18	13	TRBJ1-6	CASSPGANSPLHF	TGTGCCAGCTCACCGGGAGCCAATTCACCCCTCCACTTT
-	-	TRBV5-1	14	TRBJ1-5	CASSLSGRDQPQHF	TGCGCCAGCAGCTTGTCGGGCAGAGATCAGCCCCAGCATTTT
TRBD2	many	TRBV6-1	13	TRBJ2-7	CASAGGLTYEQYF	TGTGCCAGCGCGGGGGGTTTAACCTACGAGCAGTACTTC
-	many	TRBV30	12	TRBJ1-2	CAWPRADYGYTF	TGTGCCTGGCCCCGGGCAGACTATGGCTACACCTTC